These 21 T cell receptor beta chains originate from one sample sequenced in a study of molecular identifiers for immune sequencing clone quantification. One entry per CDR3 protein, called by TCRdb with MiXCR from the PCR reads. The table includes roughly 86,000 distinct CDR3 sequences, under 20% detected once. The sequencing input was naive CD8+ T cells from blood, with Jurkat cell RNA spiked in. Subset reported: FACS-sorted CD8+CD4-CCR7+CD45RA+ naive T cells. These receptors all come from a human donor in good health. Some libraries in this study had Jurkat cell RNA spiked in.

In this sample, this clonotype turned up many times. The genes are TRBV6-6 and TRBJ1-5, with 7 nucleotides matching TRBD1. From germline, CDR1 is MNHNY and CDR2 SVGAGI (reference sequence). With 5 bases clipped from V and 5 bases from J, the junction kept 6 bases outside the gene matches. This CDR3 contains 14 residues. CDR3 residues: CASSTTGLHQPQHF. CDR3 sequence (DNA): TGTGCCAGCAGTACGACAGGGTTACATCAGCCCCAGCATTTT.

The rearrangement uses TRBV14 and TRBJ2-4; tentatively, D is TRBD1 or TRBD2 (5 bases each). V shed 4 bases and J shed 0 bases, with 10 bases lying between them. Germline lookup yields CDR1 SGHDN and CDR2 FVKESK. The CDR3 runs to 15 residues. The CDR3 bases are TGTGCCAGCAGCCGAACGGGGCTAGCCAAAAACATTCAGTACTTC. The encoded protein is CASSRTGLAKNIQYF. Full variable domain (remainder filled in from reference TRBV14 and TRBJ2-4): EAGVTQFPSHSVIEKGQTVTLRCDPISGHDNLYWYRRVMGKEIKFLLHFVKESKQDESGMPNNRFLAERTGGTYSTLKVQPAELEDSGVYFCASSRTGLAKNIQYFGAGTRLSVL.

This clonotype was recorded at least ten times. The chain couples TRBV20-1 to TRBJ2-3; either TRBD1 or TRBD2 may supply D (6 bases each). V was clipped by 0 bases and J by 0 bases, with 13 bases between them. In germline, CDR1 is DFQATT, CDR2 SNEGSKA (reference sequence). The CDR3 extends over 16 amino acids. Here the CDR3 reads CSARDPTGRSTDTQYF. The CDR3 coding sequence is TGCAGTGCTAGAGATCCCACAGGGAGGAGCACAGATACGCAGTATTTT.

This clonotype was counted ten times or more. The chain uses TRBV13 and TRBJ2-3; D unclear. Looked up from germline, CDR1 is PRHDT and CDR2 is FYEKMQ (reference sequence). Trimming took 2 bases from V and 0 from J, leaving 9 bases between them. This CDR3 contains 15 residues. The CDR3 DNA is TGTGCCAGCAGCTTACTTGGGCTGAGCACAGATACGCAGTATTTT. Its translation is CASSLLGLSTDTQYF.

The chain couples TRBV7-9 to TRBJ1-1; D call uncertain. The CDR3 extends over 14 amino acids. Per the germline V gene, CDR1 is SEHNR and CDR2 is FQNEAQ (reference sequence). The V and J ends lost 0 bases and 6 bases respectively, with 11 bases between them. CDR3 DNA: TGTGCCAGCAGCTTAGCTACCATTGGACCTGAAGCTTTCTTT. This codes for CASSLATIGPEAFF. The full variable domain, rest sourced from reference TRBV7-9 and TRBJ1-1, is DTGVSQNPRHKITKRGQNVTFRCDPISEHNRLYWYRQTLGQGPEFLTYFQNEAQLEKSRLLSDRFSAERPKGSFSTLEIQRTEQGDSAMYLCASSLATIGPEAFFGQGTRLTVV.

Many counts were recorded for this clonotype. The gene calls are TRBV6-4 and TRBJ2-1; 10 bases match TRBD2. J gave up 6 bases and V 4 bases, and 6 bases lay outside the gene matches. The CDR3 spans 15 residues. Germline values: CDR1 MRHNA, CDR2 SNTAGT. In DNA, the CDR3 is TGTGCCAGCAGTGTTATAGCGGGAGGTCTCAATGAGCAGTTCTTC. This codes for CASSVIAGGLNEQFF.

This clonotype occurred many times. The chain employs TRBV30 and TRBJ2-2; D gene uncertain. The germline CDR1 and CDR2 sequences are GTSNPN and SVGIG (reference sequence). The CDR3 covers 14 residues. Trimming cost V 0 bases and J 6 bases, with 11 bases left between them. The CDR3 coding sequence is TGTGCCTGGAGTGTAGTCCCGGTGGCCGGGGAGCTGTTTTTT. It translates to CAWSVVPVAGELFF.

This rearrangement joins TRBV4-1 to TRBJ2-3; the match to TRBD2 covers 9 bases. The CDR3 sequence is 17 residues long. The germline V gene encodes CDR1 MGHRA and CDR2 YSYEKL. J gave up 4 bases and V 6 bases, and 14 bases lay outside the gene matches. The CDR3 nucleotides read TGCGCCAGCAGAATGGAGACCGCGGGGGGGCCGGCAGATACGCAGTATTTT. Its protein product is CASRMETAGGPADTQYF.

The chain joins TRBV6-6 to TRBJ2-7; TRBD1 matches at 8 bases. With 7 bases clipped from V and 4 bases from J, the junction kept 9 bases outside the gene matches. The CDR3 sequence is 14 residues long. From germline, CDR1 is MNHNY and CDR2 SVGAGI (reference sequence). CDR3: CASTTGTGFYEQYF. The CDR3 DNA is TGTGCCAGCACAACCGGGACAGGTTTTTACGAGCAGTACTTC.

Regarding this clonotype: This may arise from a read error, as a much more abundant clone is one base away. This chain joins TRBV4-1 and TRBJ2-7; TRBD2 might be the D (6 bases). Germline V lookup: CDR1 MGHRA, CDR2 YSYEKL. V was cut by 1 base and J by 2 bases, with 15 bases left in between. The CDR3 consists of 16 residues. The CDR3 loop is CASSQGAGNPTYEQYF. The CDR3 DNA follows: TGCGCCAGCAGCCAAGGGGCGGGGAACCCTACCTACGAGCAGTACTTC.

This clonotype was observed many times. This chain connects TRBV5-1 to TRBJ2-5; D not resolved. CDR1 SGHRS and CDR2 YFSETQ come from the germline V gene. This CDR3 spans 12 amino acids. Trimming cost V 3 bases and J 7 bases, with 10 bases left between them. The CDR3 loop reads CASSSGDLTQYF. The CDR3 DNA is TGCGCCAGCAGCTCGGGTGACTTGACCCAGTACTTC.

At least ten counts were recorded for this clonotype. The chain is built from TRBV30 and TRBJ2-3; no clear D gene. V shed 3 bases and J shed 0 bases, with 7 bases lying between them. The germline CDR1 and CDR2 sequences are GTSNPN and SVGIG (reference sequence). CDR3 length: 13 amino acids. The CDR3 sequence is CAWSPTSTDTQYF. The CDR3 DNA sequence: TGTGCCTGGAGCCCCACAAGCACAGATACGCAGTATTTT. Together with reference TRBV30 and TRBJ2-3, the CDR3 gives the full variable domain: SQTIHQWPATLVQPVGSPLSLECTVEGTSNPNLYWYRQAAGRGLQLLFYSVGIGQISSEVPQNLSASRPQDRQFILSSKKLLLSDSGFYLCAWSPTSTDTQYFGPGTRLTVL.

The genes are TRBV6-5 and TRBJ2-5; TRBD2 is a possible D gene (7 bases). Looked up from germline, CDR1 is MNHEY and CDR2 is SVGAGI. The CDR3 is 14 amino acids. V was clipped by 4 bases and J by 4 bases, with 13 bases between them. The CDR3, as DNA: TGTGCCAGCAGTTGCCTGGCGGGGGCAGAGACCCAGTACTTC. Its protein product is CASSCLAGAETQYF.

This clonotype was recorded many times. The V call is TRBV2, the J call TRBJ2-6; tentative D call: TRBD1 (6 bases). The CDR3 covers 17 residues. Germline CDR1 reads SNHLY; CDR2 reads FYNNEI. V lost 1 base, J lost 0 bases, and 10 bases lay in between. DNA for the CDR3: TGTGCCAGCAGTGAAGAACAGGGAACCTCTGGGGCCAACGTCCTGACTTTC. Translating it yields CASSEEQGTSGANVLTF. Variable domain in full (rest from reference TRBV2 and TRBJ2-6): EPEVTQTPSHQVTQMGQEVILRCVPISNHLYFYWYRQILGQKVEFLVSFYNNEISEKSEIFDDQFSVERPDGSNFTLKIRSTKLEDSAMYFCASSEEQGTSGANVLTFGAGSRLTVL.

This clonotype was observed many times. The chain recombines TRBV6-2 or TRBV6-3 with TRBJ1-1, with D possibly matching TRBD1 (5 bases). CDR3 size: 15 residues. The germline gives CDR1 MNHEY, CDR2 SVGEGT. Between the trimmed V and J ends, which lost 5 bases and 0 bases, there was a span of 13 bases. The CDR3 nucleotides read TGTGCCAGCAGTAGGGCGACAGAGATGAACACTGAAGCTTTCTTT. It yields the protein CASSRATEMNTEAFF.

Only a few counts were recorded for this clonotype. A much larger clonotype is one base distant, so this may be a read error. V usage is TRBV20-1 and J usage is TRBJ2-3; D is ambiguous. The CDR3 extends over 10 amino acids. The germline V gene has CDR1 DFQATT and CDR2 SNEGSKA (reference sequence). V dropped 6 bases and J dropped 5 bases, with 6 bases sitting between them. CDR3 amino acids: CSANRDTQYF. CDR3 sequence (DNA): TGCAGTGCAAACAGAGATACGCAGTATTTT.

This clonotype was seen at least ten times. The chain links TRBV7-9 to TRBJ1-1; perhaps TRBD1 as D (5 bases). Germline V gives CDR1 SEHNR, CDR2 FQNEAQ (reference sequence). V shed 8 bases and J shed 6 bases, with 25 bases lying between them. The CDR3 sequence is 16 residues long. The CDR3 DNA is TGTGCCAGCGTCGATGGGGGGTACAAGCTCGACGCTGAAGCTTTCTTT. Its protein is CASVDGGYKLDAEAFF.

The J gene is TRBJ2-5, the V gene TRBV19; D unresolved. The germline V gene encodes CDR1 LNHDA and CDR2 SQIVND (reference sequence). With 5 bases removed from V and 2 bases from J, the gap between germline ends came to 3 bases. CDR3 length equals 11 residues. The CDR3 DNA follows: TGTGCCAGTAGTGGTCAAGAGACCCAGTACTTC. The encoded protein is CASSGQETQYF.

This clonotype was detected ten times or more. The genes are TRBV27 and TRBJ2-7; no clear D. The CDR3 contains 16 residues. V lost 7 bases to trimming and J lost 4 bases, with 23 bases between them. Germline loops: CDR1 MNHEY, CDR2 SMNVEV (reference sequence). The CDR3 nucleotides read TGTGCCAGCACCACCTTCTTCGAGAGAGGAAGGTACGAGCAGTACTTC. It codes for CASTTFFERGRYEQYF.

J is TRBJ1-2 and V is TRBV4-3; tentative D call: TRBD1 (6 bases). CDR1 is LGHNA and CDR2 is YSLEER in the germline V gene. Trimming pared 5 bases from V and 0 bases from J, leaving 13 bases between. This CDR3 has 15 amino acids. The CDR3, as DNA: TGCGCCAGCAGCTACGAGGACAGTGCTAACTATGGCTACACCTTC. This gives the protein CASSYEDSANYGYTF.

This clonotype was counted ten times or more. The chain combines TRBV7-9 with TRBJ1-1; D not resolved. CDR3 length: 12 amino acids. Germline-derived CDR1 and CDR2 are SEHNR and FQNEAQ (reference sequence). Trimming shortened V by 7 bases and J by 0 bases, and 6 bases separated the two germline ends. The CDR3 DNA reads as TGTGCCAGCACACAGATGAACACTGAAGCTTTCTTT. Translation gives CASTQMNTEAFF.